This T cell receptor (beta chain) was sequenced in a study of blood T cell repertoires in COVID-19 (dated by TCRdb to the early 2020s). For the wider study: Samples covering the acute and convalescent phases of COVID-19 were provided by collaborators in the United States, Italy and Spain. Subjects who had been exposed to COVID-19, were actively infected with it, or had recovered from it provided the deeply sampled blood TCRbeta repertoires that made up the dataset. The repertoires were released in a freely available public database intended as a resource for research on the immune response to SARS-CoV-2. The samples were drawn from two sources: the first 160 participants of the ongoing ImmuneRACE study, and 950 to 1,500 subjects contributed by 6 global collaborators. Where available, HLA class I and class II types were obtained from metadata supplied by the sample provider rather than from assay-based typing. The prospective study material was composed of cDNA or gDNA derived from T cells, B-cell-depleted T cells, or PBMCs. Nearly every sample came with metadata listing a de-identified subject ID, COVID-19 status, age in years and sex.

A remark on this clone: Its recognized antigen is unknown. No base quality values were provided; no much bigger clone lies one nucleotide off.

In the prospective study, participants were about 18 to 95 years old, resided in about two dozen geographic areas of the United States, and were enrolled through a virtual design. To assign participants to cohorts, the prospective study relied on clinical history that participants themselves reported in a screening survey and a study questionnaire. Each participant in the prospective study had whole blood, serum and a nasopharyngeal or oropharyngeal swab collected by mobile phlebotomists. Additional blood draws and questionnaires over an approximately 2-month period could optionally be provided by prospective study participants. Prospective study blood samples were shipped either frozen or at room temperature before DNA extraction. The study at large found these results: The quantity of clinical and demographic metadata differed by source and by participant and was supplied without curation.

V ends up 8 bases short and J 4 bases short, with an unmatched junction base count of 5. Reading from cysteine to phenylalanine, the CDR3 counts 13 amino acids. The sequence is cut down to CDR3 DNA, 39 bases in frame from base 1. CDR1 and CDR2 were assigned from the germline V gene as MRHNA and SNTAGT. The immunoSEQ Assay, a bias-controlled multiplex PCR, was used to amplify TCRbeta CDR3 regions from genomic DNA. The authors' analysis ran thus. The number of nucleated cells in each sample was estimated from the amplification of reference gene primers within the assay. Sequence reads were collapsed and filtered to measure the absolute abundance of every unique TCRbeta CDR3 rearrangement. For each sample, productive Simpson clonality was calculated by taking the square root of Simpson's diversity index across productive rearrangements. The immuneACCESS repertoire file appears here via TCRdb, limited to in-frame rearrangements. These files lack a portion of the clones; in checked studies, under half of the deficit traces to unresolved V genes, and the cause of the others is not known. Clonal size and the V and J genes are those of that table, whereas D and trimming came from the DNA. This sample is represented by about 200,000 clones; about 82% of them were singletons. Around 5% of the sample comes from the top ten.

The V and J segments used are TRBV6-4 and TRBJ1-2; the junction holds 9 bases that match TRBD1. The sequence was collected from a man aged 40-50 years with acute COVID-19. Material: PBMCs or T cells enriched from blood (not recorded which). CDR3 loop: CASARDRAYGYTF. The base sequence is TGTGCCAGCGCCCGGGACAGGGCCTATGGCTACACCTTC.